These T cell receptor beta chains were read from a single sample in a study of T cells after yellow fever vaccination. TCRdb re-analysed the 5' RACE reads in MiXCR, keeping a single row per CDR3 protein. The sample lists approximately 340,000 distinct CDR3 sequences; 8.7% were seen once. The sequencing used PBMCs, collected on the day of the first yellow fever vaccination. The receptors originated from a man aged 18-30 years who received the YFV17D yellow fever vaccine. Each CDR3 is given with its conserved first and last residue. The order of the fields is V gene, D gene, clone size, J gene, CDR3 DNA, CDR3 protein. The D gene is left open where the match is weak. Part of the rows lack a size; the others show once, few, many or a class for expanded clones.

V gene: TRBV5-5
D gene: NA
clone size: NA
J gene: TRBJ2-3
CDR3 DNA: TGTGCCAGCAGCTTATCCCGGTGGGATACGCAGTATTTT
CDR3 protein: CASSLSRWDTQYF

V gene: TRBV20-1
D gene: NA
clone size: NA
J gene: TRBJ1-2
CDR3 DNA: TGCAGTGCTACTAGAGGGGTTCGGCCTGAGGGCTATGGCTACACCTTC
CDR3 protein: CSATRGVRPEGYGYTF

V gene: TRBV7-2
D gene: NA
clone size: few
J gene: TRBJ2-3
CDR3 DNA: TGTGCCAGCAGCCGCCGGCTCGGGACAGATACGCAGTATTTT
CDR3 protein: CASSRRLGTDTQYF

V gene: TRBV2
D gene: TRBD1
clone size: few
J gene: TRBJ1-1
CDR3 DNA: TGTGCCAGCAGTGAACAGGGGACAGGTGAAGCTTTCTTT
CDR3 protein: CASSEQGTGEAFF

V gene: TRBV7-9
D gene: NA
clone size: NA
J gene: TRBJ1-6
CDR3 DNA: TGTGCCAGCAGCTCATTAAGGGGGGCAAGGTCACCCCTCCACTTT
CDR3 protein: CASSSLRGARSPLHF

V gene: TRBV30
D gene: NA
clone size: few
J gene: TRBJ1-2
CDR3 DNA: TGTGCCTGGGGGCGGGCGCATGGCTACACCTTC
CDR3 protein: CAWGRAHGYTF

V gene: TRBV12-3/TRBV12-4
D gene: TRBD1
clone size: NA
J gene: TRBJ1-4
CDR3 DNA: TGTGCCAGCAGGACAGGGGAGCGGGATGAAAAACTGTTTTTT
CDR3 protein: CASRTGERDEKLFF

V gene: TRBV25-1
D gene: NA
clone size: few
J gene: TRBJ1-3
CDR3 DNA: TGTGCCAGCAGTGACACCAGGGGTTCTGGAAACACCATATATTTT
CDR3 protein: CASSDTRGSGNTIYF

V gene: TRBV15
D gene: NA
clone size: few
J gene: TRBJ1-4
CDR3 DNA: TGTGCCACCAGCATCTCGGACCGGAATGAAAAACTGTTTTTT
CDR3 protein: CATSISDRNEKLFF

V gene: TRBV12-3/TRBV12-4
D gene: TRBD2
clone size: NA
J gene: TRBJ2-1
CDR3 DNA: TGTGCCAGCGTGGGGGGGAGACTAGGAGAGGGTGAGCAGTTCTTC
CDR3 protein: CASVGGRLGEGEQFF

V gene: TRBV29-1
D gene: NA
clone size: many
J gene: TRBJ2-2
CDR3 DNA: TGCAGCGTTCCAGGAGGCACCGGGGAGCTGTTTTTT
CDR3 protein: CSVPGGTGELFF

V gene: TRBV4-1
D gene: NA
clone size: many
J gene: TRBJ1-2
CDR3 DNA: TGCGCCAGCAGCAGGGACGGGGGAAACTATGGCTACACCTTC
CDR3 protein: CASSRDGGNYGYTF

V gene: TRBV7-9
D gene: NA
clone size: few
J gene: TRBJ2-3
CDR3 DNA: TGTGCCAGCAGCTTAGGGTTGATCACAGATACGCAGTATTTT
CDR3 protein: CASSLGLITDTQYF

V gene: TRBV24-1
D gene: NA
clone size: many
J gene: TRBJ2-2
CDR3 DNA: TGTGCCACCAGTGCCTCTAAGGACAGTGCGAGGTCCGGGGAGCTGTTTTTT
CDR3 protein: CATSASKDSARSGELFF

V gene: TRBV5-4
D gene: NA
clone size: NA
J gene: TRBJ2-3
CDR3 DNA: TGTGCCAGCAGCTTGGACACGGGGGGCACGGGTGATACGCAGTATTTT
CDR3 protein: CASSLDTGGTGDTQYF

V gene: TRBV6-2/TRBV6-3
D gene: NA
clone size: NA
J gene: TRBJ1-5
CDR3 DNA: TGTGCCAGCAGCTCTAACGAGCAGCCCCAGCATTTT
CDR3 protein: CASSSNEQPQHF

V gene: TRBV5-1
D gene: NA
clone size: many
J gene: TRBJ2-5
CDR3 DNA: TGCGCCAGCAGCTTTTTGGGTAGCGGCGTAGAGACCCAGTACTTC
CDR3 protein: CASSFLGSGVETQYF

V gene: TRBV5-1
D gene: NA
clone size: many
J gene: TRBJ2-2
CDR3 DNA: TGCGCCAGCAGCTTGCGACCCGGGGAGCTGTTTTTT
CDR3 protein: CASSLRPGELFF

V gene: TRBV10-3
D gene: TRBD1
clone size: few
J gene: TRBJ2-2
CDR3 DNA: TGTGCCATCAGTGAACCGGACAGGGGCCACACCGGGGAGCTGTTTTTT
CDR3 protein: CAISEPDRGHTGELFF

V gene: TRBV7-2
D gene: NA
clone size: NA
J gene: TRBJ2-7
CDR3 DNA: TGTGCCAGCAGCTTCCAGGGTAAGAACTACGAGCAGTACTTC
CDR3 protein: CASSFQGKNYEQYF

V gene: TRBV5-1
D gene: TRBD1
clone size: few
J gene: TRBJ2-5
CDR3 DNA: TGCGCCAGCAGCTTGGAAGGGACAGGGCAAGAGACCCAGTACTTC
CDR3 protein: CASSLEGTGQETQYF

V gene: TRBV21-1
D gene: NA
clone size: few
J gene: TRBJ1-5
CDR3 DNA: TGCGAAAAACAGCCCCAGCATTTT
CDR3 protein: CEKQPQHF

V gene: TRBV5-5
D gene: NA
clone size: few
J gene: TRBJ1-5
CDR3 DNA: TGTGCCAGCAGCTGGTACAGCAACAATCAGCCCCAGCATTTT
CDR3 protein: CASSWYSNNQPQHF

V gene: TRBV20-1
D gene: NA
clone size: few
J gene: TRBJ1-1
CDR3 DNA: TGCAGATCGGGGGATCACACTGAAGCTTTCTTT
CDR3 protein: CRSGDHTEAFF

V gene: TRBV5-1
D gene: NA
clone size: NA
J gene: TRBJ1-1
CDR3 DNA: TGCGCCAGCAGCGAACAAGCTATTAACACTGAAGCTTTCTTT
CDR3 protein: CASSEQAINTEAFF

V gene: TRBV7-2
D gene: NA
clone size: NA
J gene: TRBJ1-4
CDR3 DNA: TGTGCCAGCAGCTTAACCGGGGCTGAAAAACTGTTTTTT
CDR3 protein: CASSLTGAEKLFF

V gene: TRBV7-3
D gene: NA
clone size: many
J gene: TRBJ1-4
CDR3 DNA: TGTGCCAGCAGCGGTAACAGCGCAACTAATGAAAAACTGTTTTTT
CDR3 protein: CASSGNSATNEKLFF